These T cell receptor beta chains were read from a single sample in a study of T-cell memory formation after mild COVID-19. TCRdb ran MiXCR on the 5' RACE reads and lists one entry per CDR3 protein. The sample has some 150,000 distinct CDR3 sequences, almost 25% seen once. The sequenced material came from PBMCs or a T cell subset sorted from them (not recorded which). All receptors derive from an adult woman who had mild COVID-19 (a few samples of this study predate the infection). Cell type and time point are not known. CDR3s include the opening cysteine and the closing phenylalanine or tryptophan. The order of the fields is V gene, J gene, D gene, clone size, CDR3 protein, CDR3 DNA. The D gene is left open where the match is weak. The size entry is marked missing in some rows and otherwise reads once, few, many or a size class.

V gene: TRBV25-1
J gene: TRBJ2-5
D gene: -
clone size: -
CDR3 protein: CASSEGVGGGETQYF
CDR3 DNA: TGTGCCAGCAGTGAAGGGGTTGGAGGGGGAGAGACCCAGTACTTC

V gene: TRBV4-1
J gene: TRBJ1-2
D gene: TRBD1
clone size: -
CDR3 protein: CASSQDLGQGDSYPNYGYTF
CDR3 DNA: TGCGCCAGCAGCCAAGATCTGGGGCAGGGGGACTCCTACCCTAACTATGGCTACACCTTC

V gene: TRBV7-8
J gene: TRBJ1-3
D gene: TRBD1
clone size: -
CDR3 protein: CASSLAGPGGYGNTIYF
CDR3 DNA: TGTGCCAGCAGCTTAGCAGGGCCAGGGGGTTATGGAAACACCATATATTTT

V gene: TRBV30
J gene: TRBJ2-1
D gene: -
clone size: few
CDR3 protein: CAWSIGWGFDEQFF
CDR3 DNA: TGTGCCTGGAGTATAGGATGGGGTTTCGATGAGCAGTTCTTC

V gene: TRBV10-3
J gene: TRBJ2-1
D gene: TRBD2
clone size: few
CDR3 protein: CAISELPSGADNEQFF
CDR3 DNA: TGTGCCATCAGTGAGTTGCCTAGCGGGGCGGACAATGAGCAGTTCTTC

V gene: TRBV11-2
J gene: TRBJ1-2
D gene: -
clone size: -
CDR3 protein: CASSSRRWGAYGYTF
CDR3 DNA: TGTGCCAGCAGCTCACGGAGGTGGGGGGCCTATGGCTACACCTTC

V gene: TRBV12-3/TRBV12-4
J gene: TRBJ2-5
D gene: -
clone size: few
CDR3 protein: CASSRAYQETQYF
CDR3 DNA: TGTGCCAGCAGCCGGGCCTATCAAGAGACCCAGTACTTC

V gene: TRBV12-3/TRBV12-4
J gene: TRBJ2-5
D gene: TRBD1
clone size: -
CDR3 protein: CASSSDRGRWVAQYF
CDR3 DNA: TGTGCCAGCAGTTCCGACAGGGGTCGGTGGGTGGCCCAGTACTTC

V gene: TRBV12-3/TRBV12-4
J gene: TRBJ1-2
D gene: -
clone size: few
CDR3 protein: CASSFTENYGYTF
CDR3 DNA: TGTGCCAGCAGTTTTACAGAGAACTATGGCTACACCTTC

V gene: TRBV7-9
J gene: TRBJ1-3
D gene: TRBD1
clone size: few
CDR3 protein: CASSLTGEGNTIYF
CDR3 DNA: TGTGCCAGCAGCTTGACAGGGGAAGGAAACACCATATATTTT

V gene: TRBV6-5
J gene: TRBJ1-2
D gene: -
clone size: -
CDR3 protein: CASSYSGRRGEANYGYTF
CDR3 DNA: TGTGCCAGCAGTTACTCGGGACGGAGGGGTGAAGCTAACTATGGCTACACCTTC

V gene: TRBV5-5
J gene: TRBJ2-5
D gene: -
clone size: few
CDR3 protein: CASSSQGPRETQYF
CDR3 DNA: TGTGCCAGCAGCTCACAGGGACCGAGGGAGACCCAGTACTTC

V gene: TRBV3-1
J gene: TRBJ2-3
D gene: -
clone size: -
CDR3 protein: CASSQEGGSADTQYF
CDR3 DNA: TGTGCCAGCAGCCAAGAGGGTGGTTCCGCAGATACGCAGTATTTT

V gene: TRBV10-3
J gene: TRBJ2-4
D gene: -
clone size: -
CDR3 protein: CAISETGGADIQYF
CDR3 DNA: TGTGCCATCAGTGAAACGGGGGGCGCAGACATTCAGTACTTC

V gene: TRBV7-9
J gene: TRBJ2-3
D gene: TRBD1
clone size: -
CDR3 protein: CASSSTRDSTDTQYF
CDR3 DNA: TGTGCCAGCAGCTCGACCCGGGACAGTACAGATACGCAGTATTTT

V gene: TRBV7-6
J gene: TRBJ2-5
D gene: -
clone size: few
CDR3 protein: CASSSLPTSRGRPFEDQETQYF
CDR3 DNA: TGTGCCAGCAGCTCACTCCCAACTAGCCGGGGGCGACCTTTCGAGGACCAAGAGACCCAGTACTTC

V gene: TRBV18
J gene: TRBJ2-7
D gene: TRBD1
clone size: -
CDR3 protein: CASSPRDRVHYEQYF
CDR3 DNA: TGTGCCAGCTCACCAAGAGACAGGGTCCACTACGAGCAGTACTTC

V gene: TRBV12-3/TRBV12-4
J gene: TRBJ1-2
D gene: -
clone size: few
CDR3 protein: CASSNPRNYGYTF
CDR3 DNA: TGTGCCAGCAGTAACCCCCGTAACTATGGCTACACCTTC

V gene: TRBV6-4
J gene: TRBJ2-1
D gene: TRBD2
clone size: few
CDR3 protein: CASSLTSGIGDEQFF
CDR3 DNA: TGTGCCAGCAGTCTCACTAGCGGAATAGGGGATGAGCAGTTCTTC

V gene: TRBV30
J gene: TRBJ2-7
D gene: TRBD1
clone size: -
CDR3 protein: CALGQGAPYEQYF
CDR3 DNA: TGTGCCTTGGGACAGGGGGCCCCCTACGAGCAGTACTTC

V gene: TRBV12-3/TRBV12-4
J gene: TRBJ2-1
D gene: TRBD2
clone size: few
CDR3 protein: CASRNGLAGYEQFF
CDR3 DNA: TGTGCCAGCAGAAATGGACTAGCGGGATATGAGCAGTTCTTC

V gene: TRBV3-1
J gene: TRBJ1-1
D gene: TRBD1
clone size: -
CDR3 protein: CASSQLRGMNTEAFF
CDR3 DNA: TGTGCCAGCAGCCAACTCAGGGGGATGAACACTGAAGCTTTCTTT

V gene: TRBV24-1
J gene: TRBJ2-5
D gene: TRBD1
clone size: -
CDR3 protein: CATSEPPGQGRSETQYF
CDR3 DNA: TGTGCCACCAGTGAGCCGCCGGGACAGGGGAGGTCAGAGACCCAGTACTTC

V gene: TRBV5-4
J gene: TRBJ2-7
D gene: -
clone size: few
CDR3 protein: CASSDSSGASYEQYF
CDR3 DNA: TGTGCCAGCAGCGACTCCTCTGGGGCTTCCTACGAGCAGTACTTC

V gene: TRBV12-3/TRBV12-4
J gene: TRBJ2-2
D gene: TRBD2
clone size: -
CDR3 protein: CASAASGGVAGELFF
CDR3 DNA: TGTGCCAGCGCCGCTAGCGGGGGGGTTGCCGGGGAGCTGTTTTTT

V gene: TRBV12-3/TRBV12-4
J gene: TRBJ2-2
D gene: TRBD1
clone size: -
CDR3 protein: CASSSPDRGFNTGELFF
CDR3 DNA: TGTGCCAGCAGTTCCCCGGACAGGGGGTTTAACACCGGGGAGCTGTTTTTT